Below, one T cell receptor (beta chain) is given with its context. No antigen is known for it. The CDR3 totals 16 residues. V lost 1 base and J 3 bases, leaving 16 bases between the germline ends. The germline V gene has CDR1 SGHDT and CDR2 YYEEEE. Using immunoSEQ multiplex PCR, the repertoire was profiled, and TCRdb retains in-frame clones only, with some absent. The sample carries some 27,000 clones, about 90% recorded once. The data were obtained in a study of T cells in localized non-small cell lung cancer. Study findings and constraints: Researchers found a median approximately 60 of the top 100 tumor clones in adjacent lung.

The chain is built from TRBV5-6 and TRBJ1-1, with TRBD1 as a possible D gene (5 bases). Sequenced here: peripheral blood, sampled before any cancer treatment. The TCR comes from a woman between 18 and 49 years old with stage I lung adenocarcinoma. In DNA form, the CDR3 reads TGTGCCAGCAGCTTGCGGACTGGGGCGATTGACACTGAAGCTTTCTTT. It codes for CASSLRTGAIDTEAFF. Combining the CDR3 with reference TRBV5-6 and TRBJ1-1 gives the whole variable domain DAGVTQSPTHLIKTRGQQVTLRCSPKSGHDTVSWYQQALGQGPQFIFQYYEEEERQRGNFPDRFSGHQFPNYSSELNVNALLLGDSALYLCASSLRTGAIDTEAFFGQGTRLTVV.